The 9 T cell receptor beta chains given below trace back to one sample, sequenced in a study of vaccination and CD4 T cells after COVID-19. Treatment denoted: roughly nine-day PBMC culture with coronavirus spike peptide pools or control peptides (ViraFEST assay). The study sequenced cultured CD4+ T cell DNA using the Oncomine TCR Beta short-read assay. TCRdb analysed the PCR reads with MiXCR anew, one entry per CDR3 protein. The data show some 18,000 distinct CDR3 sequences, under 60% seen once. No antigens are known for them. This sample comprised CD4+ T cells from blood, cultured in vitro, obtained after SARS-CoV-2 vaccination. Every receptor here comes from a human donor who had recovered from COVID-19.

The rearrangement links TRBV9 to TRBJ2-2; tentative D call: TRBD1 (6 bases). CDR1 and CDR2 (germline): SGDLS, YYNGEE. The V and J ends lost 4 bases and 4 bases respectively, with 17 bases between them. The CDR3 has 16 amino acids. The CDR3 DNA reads TGTGCCAGCAGCACAGCCGGGACAATTGTCACCGGGGAGCTGTTTTTT. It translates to CASSTAGTIVTGELFF.

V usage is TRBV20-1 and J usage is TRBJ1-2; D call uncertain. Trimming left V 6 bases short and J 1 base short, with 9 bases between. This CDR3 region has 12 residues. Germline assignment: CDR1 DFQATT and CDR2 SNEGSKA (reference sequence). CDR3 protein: CSAPADNYGYTF. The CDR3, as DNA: TGCAGTGCCCCGGCGGATAACTATGGCTACACCTTC.

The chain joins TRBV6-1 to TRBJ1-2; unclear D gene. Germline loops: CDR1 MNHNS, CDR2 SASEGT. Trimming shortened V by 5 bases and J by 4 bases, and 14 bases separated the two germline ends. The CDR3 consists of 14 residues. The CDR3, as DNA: TGTGCCAGCAGTCCAGCCGCAGGCTCCTATGGCTACACCTTC. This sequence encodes CASSPAAGSYGYTF.

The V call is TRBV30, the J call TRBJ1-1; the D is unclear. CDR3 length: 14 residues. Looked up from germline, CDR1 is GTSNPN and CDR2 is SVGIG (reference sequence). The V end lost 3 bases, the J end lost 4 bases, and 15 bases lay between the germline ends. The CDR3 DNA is TGTGCCTGGAGGGCTGGGATAGGGATCACTGAAGCTTTCTTT. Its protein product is CAWRAGIGITEAFF.

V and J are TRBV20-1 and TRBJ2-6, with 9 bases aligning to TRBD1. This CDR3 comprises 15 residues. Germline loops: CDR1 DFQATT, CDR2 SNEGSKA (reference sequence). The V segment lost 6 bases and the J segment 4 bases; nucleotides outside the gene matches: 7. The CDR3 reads CSAPRDRAGANVLTF. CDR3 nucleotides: TGCAGTGCACCCCGGGACAGGGCCGGGGCCAACGTCCTGACTTTC.

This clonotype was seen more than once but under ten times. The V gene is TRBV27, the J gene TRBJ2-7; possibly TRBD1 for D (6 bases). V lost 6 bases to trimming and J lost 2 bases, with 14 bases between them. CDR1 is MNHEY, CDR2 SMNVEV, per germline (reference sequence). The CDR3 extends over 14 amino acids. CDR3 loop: CASSRGRGAYEQYF. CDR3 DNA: TGTGCCAGCAGCCGGGGCAGGGGCGCCTACGAGCAGTACTTC.

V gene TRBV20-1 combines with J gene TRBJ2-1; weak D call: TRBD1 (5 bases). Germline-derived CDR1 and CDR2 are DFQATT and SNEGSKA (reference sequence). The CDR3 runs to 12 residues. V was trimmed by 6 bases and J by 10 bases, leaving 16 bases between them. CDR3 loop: CSAARGLGEQFF. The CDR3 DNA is TGCAGTGCGGCTAGGGGCTTGGGGGAGCAGTTCTTC.

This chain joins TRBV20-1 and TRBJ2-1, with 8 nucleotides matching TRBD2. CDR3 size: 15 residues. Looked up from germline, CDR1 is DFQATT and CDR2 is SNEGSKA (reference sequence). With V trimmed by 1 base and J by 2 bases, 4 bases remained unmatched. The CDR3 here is CSARGAGGTYNEQFF. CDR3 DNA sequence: TGCAGTGCTAGAGGGGCGGGAGGAACCTACAATGAGCAGTTCTTC.

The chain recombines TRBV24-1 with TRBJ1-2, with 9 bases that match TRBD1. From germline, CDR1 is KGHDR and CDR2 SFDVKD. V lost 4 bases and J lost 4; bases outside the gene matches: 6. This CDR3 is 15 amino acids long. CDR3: CATSEKKQGAYGYTF. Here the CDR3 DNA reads TGTGCCACCAGTGAGAAAAAACAGGGGGCCTATGGCTACACCTTC.